This passage covers 23 T cell receptor beta chains from one sample sequenced in a study of T cells in Graves' hyperthyroidism and ophthalmopathy. Amplification of TCR beta CDR3 regions was performed using RNA transcripts as template. In the first-round RT-PCR of the TCR CDR3, the HTBI primer set was used. MiXCR was run by TCRdb on the multiplex PCR reads, yielding one entry per CDR3 protein. The sample includes more than 250,000 distinct CDR3 sequences, roughly 15% of them seen just once. Sequences were obtained from blood. The origin of the receptors is a woman aged 45 to 65 with Graves' hyperthyroidism that later progressed to Graves' ophthalmopathy.

The rearrangement joins TRBV5-1 to TRBJ1-1; D is ambiguous. V was pared by 3 bases and J by 6 bases, with 12 bases between. The CDR3 extends over 13 amino acids. CDR1 and CDR2 from the germline V gene are SGHRS and YFSETQ. CDR3 region: CASSSTLGSEAFF. The CDR3 DNA sequence: TGCGCCAGCAGCTCGACACTCGGGTCTGAAGCTTTCTTT.

Ten or more counts support this clonotype. The chain links TRBV7-2 to TRBJ1-2; D uncertain. V was clipped by 0 bases and J by 0 bases, with 8 bases between them. This CDR3 comprises 15 residues. CDR1 and CDR2 from the germline V gene are SGHTA and FQGNSA. The CDR3 DNA reads TGTGCCAGCAGCTTAGCCGTGGCGTCTAACTATGGCTACACCTTC. Amino acids: CASSLAVASNYGYTF.

This clonotype was detected ten times or more. The J gene is TRBJ2-2, the V gene TRBV7-8; perhaps TRBD1 as D (5 bases). V dropped 1 base and J dropped 1 base, with 10 bases sitting between them. Germline V lookup: CDR1 SGHVS, CDR2 FQNEAQ. CDR3 length: 16 residues. CDR3: CASSLGVRVNTGELFF. CDR3 bases: TGTGCCAGCAGCTTAGGCGTCAGGGTGAACACCGGGGAGCTGTTTTTT.

This clonotype was observed many times. The chain uses TRBV20-1 and TRBJ1-6; 11 nucleotides agree with TRBD1. The length of the CDR3 is 15 residues. The germline V gene encodes CDR1 DFQATT and CDR2 SNEGSKA (reference sequence). The trim removed 5 bases at V and 11 bases at J, leaving 11 bases unmatched. The DNA for the CDR3 is TGCAGTGCTGGACAGGGGGCGCAAATTCGACCACCCCTCCACTTT. The encoded protein is CSAGQGAQIRPPLHF.

V usage is TRBV6-2 or TRBV6-3 and J usage is TRBJ1-3; D is possibly TRBD1 (5 bases). CDR3 length equals 14 residues. Trimming pared 10 bases from V and 10 bases from J, leaving 23 bases between. Per germline, CDR1 MNHEY and CDR2 SVGEGT. The CDR3 DNA sequence: TGTGCCACCAAACCCGAAGGGGACCGGTGGACCATATATTTT. This codes for CATKPEGDRWTIYF.

This clonotype was observed many times. The V gene is TRBV4-1, the J gene TRBJ1-5, with D possibly TRBD1 on 5 matching bases. V shed 0 bases and J shed 7 bases, with 7 bases lying between them. Germline CDR1 MGHRA, CDR2 YSYEKL. The CDR3 length is 13 residues. CDR3 protein: CASSQEGEQPQHF. CDR3 in DNA: TGCGCCAGCAGCCAAGAGGGGGAACAGCCCCAGCATTTT.

This rearrangement joins TRBV5-1 to TRBJ1-1; 7 bases are shared with TRBD1. Per germline, CDR1 SGHRS and CDR2 YFSETQ. The CDR3 has 12 amino acids. Trimming removed 1 base from V and 12 bases from J; junction bases left unmatched: 6. CDR3 nucleotides: TGCGCCAGCAGCTTGAAGGGGGCGACGACTTTCTTT. Its translation is CASSLKGATTFF. The full variable domain, its missing parts supplied by reference TRBV5-1 and TRBJ1-1, is KAGVTQTPRYLIKTRGQQVTLSCSPISGHRSVSWYQQTPGQGLQFLFEYFSETQRNKGNFPGRFSGRQFSNSRSEMNVSTLELGDSALYLCASSLKGATTFFGQGTRLTVV.

Ten or more counts support this clonotype. The chain couples TRBV20-1 to TRBJ2-3; D is unresolved. CDR3 length equals 16 residues. The ends were cut back, 4 bases at V and 0 bases at J, with 17 bases in the middle. CDR1 is DFQATT and CDR2 is SNEGSKA in the germline V gene (reference sequence). The CDR3 region is CSAIGPPGHSTDTQYF. The CDR3 DNA sequence: TGCAGTGCTATCGGACCCCCCGGGCATAGCACAGATACGCAGTATTTT.

As concerns this clonotype: A read error may explain this, as a much larger clone is one base away. The genes are TRBV18 and TRBJ2-1, with D possibly TRBD1 on 5 matching bases. Germline V lookup: CDR1 KGHSH, CDR2 LQKENI. CDR3 length equals 14 residues. The V end was cut by 3 bases, the J end by 7 bases, with 13 bases between. The CDR3 spells CASSPATQENEQFF. CDR3 sequence (DNA): TGTGCCAGCTCACCGGCGACACAGGAGAATGAGCAGTTCTTC.

Many counts were recorded for this clonotype. The chain links TRBV20-1 to TRBJ2-1; D not certain. The CDR3 has 12 amino acids. V lost 3 bases, J lost 4 bases, and 7 bases lay in between. CDR1 DFQATT and CDR2 SNEGSKA come from the germline V gene (reference sequence). The CDR3 protein is CSASDQYNEQFF. The CDR3 DNA reads as TGCAGTGCTAGTGACCAGTACAATGAGCAGTTCTTC.

The sample holds many counts of this clonotype. This chain links TRBV5-1 with TRBJ2-7, with 8 nucleotides matching TRBD2. Looked up from germline, CDR1 is SGHRS and CDR2 is YFSETQ. V lost 4 bases and J lost 7; bases outside the gene matches: 10. The CDR3 contains 14 residues. Here the CDR3 DNA reads TGCGCCAGCAGCCCGTTCAGCGGGAGACGAGAGCAGTACTTC. It specifies CASSPFSGRREQYF. The full variable domain, completed using reference TRBV5-1 and TRBJ2-7, is KAGVTQTPRYLIKTRGQQVTLSCSPISGHRSVSWYQQTPGQGLQFLFEYFSETQRNKGNFPGRFSGRQFSNSRSEMNVSTLELGDSALYLCASSPFSGRREQYFGPGTRLTVT.

This clonotype was recorded a few times. This chain uses TRBV7-8 with TRBJ2-1; D not resolved. Germline lookup yields CDR1 SGHVS and CDR2 FQNEAQ. CDR3 length: 19 amino acids. Trimming pared 1 base from V and 0 bases from J, leaving 19 bases between. This chain's CDR3 is CASSLGGGRLSISYNEQFF. The CDR3 coding sequence is TGTGCCAGCAGCTTAGGGGGTGGTCGGCTATCGATCTCCTACAATGAGCAGTTCTTC.

This clonotype was observed many times. The chain carries TRBV5-1 and TRBJ2-7; no reliable D call. Trimming took 1 base from V and 0 from J, leaving 8 bases between them. Germline V gives CDR1 SGHRS, CDR2 YFSETQ. The CDR3 is 14 amino acids. CDR3 sequence: CASSLWPSSYEQYF. CDR3 DNA: TGCGCCAGCAGCTTGTGGCCAAGCTCCTACGAGCAGTACTTC.

This clonotype was seen many times. The genes are TRBV2 and TRBJ1-2; 8 bases align to TRBD1. This CDR3 has 14 amino acids. V dropped 4 bases and J dropped 6; count of bases not matched to a gene: 7. CDR1 and CDR2 (germline): SNHLY, FYNNEI. In DNA, the CDR3 is TGTGCCAGCAGTGCCATGGACAGGGAGAATGGCTACACCTTC. Residues: CASSAMDRENGYTF.

This clonotype was detected many times. The chain has TRBV9 and TRBJ2-1; D might be TRBD2 (6 bases). The CDR3 is 14 residues long. V gave up 4 bases and J gave up 8 bases, with 16 bases separating them. Per the germline V gene, CDR1 is SGDLS and CDR2 is YYNGEE. CDR3 loop: CASSPPPEGDEQFF. CDR3 coding DNA: TGTGCCAGCAGCCCTCCGCCGGAGGGCGATGAGCAGTTCTTC. The entire variable domain, with the rest obtained from reference TRBV9 and TRBJ2-1, is as follows: DSGVTQTPKHLITATGQRVTLRCSPRSGDLSVYWYQQSLDQGLQFLIQYYNGEERAKGNILERFSAQQFPDLHSELNLSSLELGDSALYFCASSPPPEGDEQFFGPGTRLTVL.

This clonotype was detected many times. V gene TRBV12-3 or TRBV12-4 combines with J gene TRBJ2-1; possibly TRBD1 for D (6 bases). Trimming left V 3 bases short and J 7 bases short, with 7 bases between. The length of the CDR3 is 12 residues. In nucleotides, the CDR3 is TGTGCCAGCAGTTTTAGGGGGAATGAGCAGTTCTTC. Translation: CASSFRGNEQFF.

This clonotype appeared many times. V is TRBV18 and J is TRBJ2-5, with TRBD2 matching 7 bases. Losses at the gene ends were 6 bases for V and 1 base for J; bases not matched to a gene: 5. This CDR3 is built from 14 residues. The V gene's germline CDR1 is KGHSH and CDR2 LQKENI. CDR3 bases: TGTGCCAGCTCCGTGGGAGGGGCCCAAGAGACCCAGTACTTC. It encodes CASSVGGAQETQYF.

This clonotype has ten or more counts. CDR3 DNA: TGCAGTGCTAGAGTACTAGCGGGAGCCAACTCTGGGGCCAACGTCCTGACTTTC. Amino acids: CSARVLAGANSGANVLTF. The chain recombines TRBV20-1 with TRBJ2-6; 11 positions agree with TRBD2. Trimming cost V 1 base and J 0 bases; bases outside gene matches: 5. Looked up from germline, CDR1 is DFQATT and CDR2 is SNEGSKA (reference sequence). The CDR3 runs to 18 residues.

This clonotype was seen ten or more times. V usage is TRBV3-1 and J usage is TRBJ1-2; the match to TRBD1 covers 9 bases. Germline assignment: CDR1 LGHDT and CDR2 YNNKEL (reference sequence). The CDR3 is 17 residues long. V was clipped by 4 bases and J by 4 bases; unmatched bases: 13. CDR3 DNA sequence: TGTGCCAGCAGCCCCAGAATCGGACAGGGGTCCTCCTATGGCTACACCTTC. Its translation is CASSPRIGQGSSYGYTF.

This clonotype has a count of ten or more. This chain joins TRBV28 and TRBJ2-7; possible D gene TRBD2, 5 bases. The length of the CDR3 is 15 residues. The germline V gene has CDR1 MDHEN and CDR2 SYDVKM. V shed 2 bases and J shed 0 bases, with 11 bases lying between them. CDR3 sequence (DNA): TGTGCCAGCAGTTTAACGCCACTAGACTCCTACGAGCAGTACTTC. It encodes CASSLTPLDSYEQYF. The full variable domain, rest sourced from reference TRBV28 and TRBJ2-7, is DVKVTQSSRYLVKRTGEKVFLECVQDMDHENMFWYRQDPGLGLRLIYFSYDVKMKEKGDIPEGYSVSREKKERFSLILESASTNQTSMYLCASSLTPLDSYEQYFGPGTRLTVT.

Relative to its sample, this clonotype is medium-sized. This chain uses TRBV7-9 with TRBJ1-1; no clear D gene. The germline CDR1 and CDR2 sequences are SEHNR and FQNEAQ (reference sequence). Deletions cut 2 bases from V and 5 bases from J, with 6 bases between. There are 12 residues in the CDR3. This CDR3 is CASSLLGTEAFF. The CDR3, as DNA: TGTGCCAGCAGCTTACTGGGAACTGAAGCTTTCTTT.

The rearrangement joins TRBV7-9 to TRBJ2-5, with 7 nucleotides matching TRBD2. The CDR3 consists of 19 residues. With 3 bases clipped from V and 3 bases from J, the junction kept 19 bases outside the gene matches. The germline V gene has CDR1 SEHNR and CDR2 FQNEAQ (reference sequence). CDR3 in amino acids: CASSFPLVGGRGEKETQYF. Written as DNA, the CDR3 is TGTGCCAGCAGCTTTCCCTTGGTGGGAGGGAGGGGAGAAAAAGAGACCCAGTACTTC.

This clonotype was seen many times. DNA of the CDR3: TGTGCCAGCAGTGAACGGGGAATCGCTGAAGCTTTCTTT. It translates to CASSERGIAEAFF. V and J are TRBV6-1 and TRBJ1-1; D not resolved. Trimming removed 2 bases at V and 6 bases at J, with 10 bases between. The CDR3 runs to 13 residues. Germline V gene sequence: CDR1 MNHNS, CDR2 SASEGT.